Described below is a single T cell receptor (beta chain) sequence and its context. Antigen: not known. The CDR3 has 15 amino acids. Germline V gives CDR1 SGHKS, CDR2 YYEKEE (reference sequence). The ends were cut back, 0 bases at V and 10 bases at J, with 17 bases in the middle. The entry originates in a study of T cell responses to AZD1222 COVID-19 vaccine. General study points: The CD4 TCRs associated with vaccination extended across spike and predominated at 160-218 and 743-854. Reportedly, close to half of spike-specific TCRs are directed against unmutated variant regions.

This table comes from immunoSEQ multiplex PCR, and its TCRdb copy is limited to in-frame clones, with some not included. The sample consists of 120,000 or so clones, about 88% of them appearing once. The sequence was obtained from an adult in good health. The chain uses TRBV5-5 and TRBJ2-1; tentative D call: TRBD2 (6 bases). The sample was peripheral blood, taken on day 0 of AZD1222 vaccination. This chain's CDR3 is CASSLELAKGVEQFF. DNA of the CDR3: TGTGCCAGCAGCTTGGAACTAGCCAAAGGTGTCGAGCAGTTCTTC. Full variable domain (remainder filled in from reference TRBV5-5 and TRBJ2-1): DAGVTQSPTHLIKTRGQQVTLRCSPISGHKSVSWYQQVLGQGPQFIFQYYEKEERGRGNFPDRFSARQFPNYSSELNVNALLLGDSALYLCASSLELAKGVEQFFGPGTRLTVL.